One T cell receptor (beta chain) is described in this entry. The antigen remains undetermined. This sample was included in a study of cytomegalovirus exposure and HLA in healthy donors. Overall study findings and caveats: A later analysis reportedly found that, within productive TCRs, an Asian-associated ancestry cluster had fewer N-insertions than the mean observed across the roughly 730 donors.

The CDR3 covers 14 residues. The ends lost 3 bases at V and 5 bases at J; junction bases unmatched: 6. Germline V gene sequence: CDR1 SGHNT, CDR2 YYREEE (reference sequence). The PCR was carried out with 60 Vbeta primers and 13 Jbeta primers. Measured with immunoSEQ multiplex PCR; TCRdb has only the in-frame clones, and not every one. The sample yields over 200,000 clones, under 90% seen once. The J gene is TRBJ2-7, the V gene TRBV5-4, with 9 bases aligning to TRBD1. The source is a human donor in good health. Sequenced input: PBMCs. CDR3 loop: CASSWAGQGHEQYF. CDR3 sequence (DNA): TGTGCCAGCAGCTGGGCGGGACAGGGCCACGAGCAGTACTTC.